The entry that follows covers one TCR beta chain sequence. The data derive from a study of blood T cell repertoires in COVID-19. Study-wide background: Sites across the United States, Italy and Spain contributed samples from acute and convalescent COVID-19. Sources were T cells, B-cell-depleted T cells, or PBMCs; the material itself was cDNA or gDNA.

In the original processing: Reference gene primer amplification gave nucleated cell count estimates. The assay was immunoSEQ multiplex PCR, and TCRdb's table has in-frame clones only and misses some. Clone size and the V and J calls come from that table; the DNA yielded D and trimming. The table records about 120,000 clones, 85% to 90% of them present only once. CDR1 is MNHEY, CDR2 SVGAGI, per germline. The V gene lost 2 bases and the J gene lost 3 bases, with 16 bases spanning the gap. CDR3 size: 16 residues. Sequencing was carried out using peripheral blood. V is TRBV6-5 and J is TRBJ1-2, with D tentatively TRBD1 (6 bases). The clonotype originates from a woman over 75 with acute or convalescent COVID-19. The CDR3 DNA is TGTGCCAGCAGTTACAGTGGAACAGGGTCCCACTATGGCTACACCTTC. Protein sequence: CASSYSGTGSHYGYTF.